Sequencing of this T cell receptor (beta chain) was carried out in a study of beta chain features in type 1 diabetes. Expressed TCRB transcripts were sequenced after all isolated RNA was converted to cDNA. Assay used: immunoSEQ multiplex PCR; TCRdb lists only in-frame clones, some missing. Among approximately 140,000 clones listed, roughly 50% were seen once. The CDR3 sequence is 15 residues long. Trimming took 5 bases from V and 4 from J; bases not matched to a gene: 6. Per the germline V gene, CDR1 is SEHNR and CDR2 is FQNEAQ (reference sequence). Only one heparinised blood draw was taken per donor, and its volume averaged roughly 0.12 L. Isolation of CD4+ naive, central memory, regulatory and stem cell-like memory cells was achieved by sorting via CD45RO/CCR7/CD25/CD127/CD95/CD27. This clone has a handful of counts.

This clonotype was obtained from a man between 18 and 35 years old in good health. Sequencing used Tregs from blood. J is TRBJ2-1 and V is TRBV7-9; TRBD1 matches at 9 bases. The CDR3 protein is CASSLRDRVYNEQFF. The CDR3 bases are TGTGCCAGCAGCCTCCGGGACAGGGTATACAATGAGCAGTTCTTC.